This section outlines one T cell receptor (beta chain) sequence together with its context. Its antigen is unknown. A much larger clone lies one base from this, so it may be a read error. This entry comes from a study of human T cells and chemical hapten exposure. The starting material, unfractionated whole blood, was used for total RNA extraction. MiXCR, run by TCRdb on the 5' RACE reads, gives a single entry per CDR3 protein. The data show 120,000 to 150,000 distinct CDR3 sequences, with roughly 4% seen just once and around 1.4% held by the top ten. The CDR3 contains 12 residues. Trimming took off 4 bases at V and 6 bases at J, with 7 bases between the two ends. Study-wide results and limits: Counts of TCRs above 1 in 1000 frequency stayed unchanged with DPC sensitization.

This receptor was identified in a female donor in good health. The chain links TRBV12-3 or TRBV12-4 to TRBJ1-5; D call uncertain. The CDR3 DNA sequence: TGTGCCAGCAGTTGCATGGGTCAGCCCCAGCATTTT. Translating it yields CASSCMGQPQHF.